Following are 20 T cell receptor beta chains from one sample sequenced in a study of blood T cell repertoires in COVID-19 (dated by TCRdb to about 2020). Library creation used the immunoSEQ multiplex PCR assay. The source is immuneACCESS, and TCRdb retained only in-frame sequences with V and J called. Part of the clones is not carried over; for the studies checked, unresolved V genes explain less than half of this, and the remainder is unexplained. This sample gives 250,000 to 350,000 clones in total; less than 85% of them show up just once. The leading ten clones occupy about 1.5% of the sample. Sequencing was done on a sample of peripheral blood. Receptors originate from a human donor with COVID-19, enrolled during active disease. The donor label of this sample is uncertain.

The rearrangement joins TRBV11-3 to TRBJ2-1; D not certain. V was shortened by 4 bases and J by 2 bases, with 6 bases between the two germline ends. This CDR3 has 13 residues. Germline-derived CDR1 and CDR2 are SGHNT and YENEEA. The chain's CDR3 is CASSSAAYNEQFF. As DNA, the CDR3 is TGTGCCAGCAGCTCCGCGGCCTACAATGAGCAGTTCTTC.

The chain links TRBV12-3 or TRBV12-4 to TRBJ2-1; TRBD2 matches at 7 bases. Trimming took 6 bases from V and 10 from J; bases not matched to a gene: 9. The CDR3 runs to 13 residues. In nucleotides, the CDR3 is TGTGCCAGCAGCGCCGGGGGGACGGGGGAGCAGTTCTTC. Its protein product is CASSAGGTGEQFF.

V usage is TRBV18 and J usage is TRBJ1-3, with a tentative D call TRBD1 (5 bases). The ends were cut back, 4 bases at V and 4 bases at J, with 8 bases in the middle. Germline-derived CDR1 and CDR2 are KGHSH and LQKENI. The CDR3 is 13 residues long. CDR3 sequence: CASSRGPGNTIYF. The CDR3 nucleotides read TGTGCCAGCTCACGGGGCCCAGGAAACACCATATATTTT.

The chain uses TRBV5-1 and TRBJ2-6, with a possible D match to TRBD1 (6 bases). Looked up from germline, CDR1 is SGHRS and CDR2 is YFSETQ. The CDR3 totals 17 residues. Trimming removed 4 bases at V and 0 bases at J, with 14 bases between. CDR3 amino acids: CASSRTVPPSGANVLTF. CDR3 in DNA: TGCGCCAGCAGCCGGACAGTGCCCCCCTCTGGGGCCAACGTCCTGACTTTC.

The CDR3 here is CASSIRGVNEQFF. The CDR3 nucleotides read TGTGCCAGTAGTATAAGGGGCGTCAATGAGCAGTTCTTC. The gene calls are TRBV19 and TRBJ2-1; tentatively, D is TRBD1 (5 bases). Trimming removed 2 bases from V and 6 bases from J, with 8 bases in between. Germline lookup yields CDR1 LNHDA and CDR2 SQIVND (reference sequence). The CDR3 runs to 13 residues.

The chain carries TRBV21-1 and TRBJ2-1; no DNA check was done on the table's D call, TRBD2. TRBV21-1 is flagged as a pseudogene. The CDR3 is 12 residues long. Here the CDR3 DNA reads TGTGCCAGCACCGGGAGTGACCTCGGGCAGTTCTTC. Translated, it gives CASTGSDLGQFF.

The chain has TRBV19 and TRBJ1-5, with D hard to call. The germline V gene encodes CDR1 LNHDA and CDR2 SQIVND (reference sequence). The CDR3 extends over 12 amino acids. Trimming removed 6 bases at V and 5 bases at J, with 8 bases between. Here the CDR3 DNA reads TGTGCCAGTAGAATACCAGATCAGCCCCAGCATTTT. As protein: CASRIPDQPQHF.

The chain recombines TRBV3-1 (or the pseudogene TRBV3-2) with TRBJ2-1; D may be TRBD2 (5 bases). Trimming removed 2 bases from V and 4 bases from J, with 12 bases in between. CDR1 and CDR2 from the germline V gene are LGHDT and YNNKEL (reference sequence). The CDR3 has 15 residues. DNA for the CDR3: TGTGCCAGCAGCCAACTAGCCGCCCCTTACAATGAGCAGTTCTTC. Residues: CASSQLAAPYNEQFF.

The J gene is TRBJ2-7, the V gene TRBV6-5; D is perhaps TRBD2 (5 bases). Germline V gene sequence: CDR1 MNHEY, CDR2 SVGAGI. V was clipped by 7 bases and J by 2 bases, with 15 bases between them. CDR3 size: 14 residues. CDR3 sequence (DNA): TGTGCCAGCACCCCAGCGGATAACACCTACGAGCAGTACTTC. Translation: CASTPADNTYEQYF.

This clone was recorded a few times. The chain joins TRBV28 to TRBJ2-7; 7 bases fit TRBD1. CDR3 length equals 14 residues. Germline CDR1 and CDR2: MDHEN and SYDVKM. After removal of 8 bases from V and 3 bases from J, the junction contained 10 bases not matched to a gene. CDR3: CASSGQPRDYEQYF. In DNA, the CDR3 is TGTGCCAGCTCGGGACAGCCACGGGACTACGAGCAGTACTTC.

The sample holds a few counts of this clone. The V and J genes are TRBV2 and TRBJ1-6, with 9 positions matching TRBD1. The CDR3 length is 13 residues. Germline-derived CDR1 and CDR2 are SNHLY and FYNNEI. The V gene end was trimmed by 3 bases and the J gene end by 9 bases; junction bases not matched to a gene: 0. The CDR3 DNA reads as TGTGCCAGCAGTGAGGACAGGGGTTCACCCCTCCACTTT. It is translated as CASSEDRGSPLHF.

The gene calls are TRBV6-1 and TRBJ1-5; 9 bases are shared with TRBD1. CDR1 is MNHNS, CDR2 SASEGT, per germline. Trimming removed 4 bases from V and 3 bases from J; junction bases left unmatched: 10. CDR3 size: 17 residues. In DNA, the CDR3 is TGTGCCAGCAGTGTTAGTTCCGGGACAGGGTACAATCAGCCCCAGCATTTT. This gives the protein CASSVSSGTGYNQPQHF.

The chain uses TRBV28 and TRBJ1-2, with TRBD1 as a possible D gene (5 bases). Germline loops: CDR1 MDHEN, CDR2 SYDVKM. Trimming shortened V by 2 bases and J by 6 bases, and 13 bases separated the two germline ends. CDR3 length equals 14 residues. The CDR3 DNA sequence: TGTGCCAGCAGTTTAAATTCAGGGTATAATGGCTACACCTTC. Protein: CASSLNSGYNGYTF.

The chain recombines TRBV2 with TRBJ2-5, with D possibly TRBD1 on 5 matching bases. This CDR3 has 15 residues. The V end lost 0 bases, the J end lost 3 bases, and 11 bases lay between the germline ends. Germline V CDR1 and CDR2: SNHLY, FYNNEI. Here the CDR3 reads CASSEAGLDKETQYF. CDR3 bases: TGTGCCAGCAGTGAAGCGGGGCTAGATAAAGAGACCCAGTACTTC.

The V and J genes are TRBV15 and TRBJ2-4; TRBD1 is a possible D gene (5 bases). From germline, CDR1 is LNHNV and CDR2 YYDKDF (reference sequence). The length of the CDR3 is 17 residues. V shed 0 bases and J shed 1 base, with 13 bases lying between them. CDR3 in amino acids: CATSRDRPGQAKNIQYF. In DNA, the CDR3 is TGTGCCACCAGCAGAGATAGGCCAGGGCAGGCCAAAAACATTCAGTACTTC.

The rearrangement uses TRBV20-1 and TRBJ2-7; 10 nucleotides match TRBD1. CDR3 length equals 15 residues. With V trimmed by 3 bases and J by 0 bases, 5 bases remained unmatched. Germline values: CDR1 DFQATT, CDR2 SNEGSKA (reference sequence). This CDR3 is CSASSRTGGSYEQYF. The CDR3 bases are TGCAGTGCTAGTTCCCGGACAGGGGGCTCCTACGAGCAGTACTTC.

CDR3 sequence reads: CASSPAAIPYEQYF. The CDR3 bases are TGTGCCAGTAGCCCCGCTGCTATTCCCTACGAGCAGTACTTC. The V and J genes are TRBV19 and TRBJ2-7; D gene ambiguous. This CDR3 is 14 amino acids long. Germline CDR1 reads LNHDA; CDR2 reads SQIVND (reference sequence). V was cut by 6 bases and J by 2 bases, with 14 bases left in between.

This chain uses TRBV19 with TRBJ2-1; 8 bases match TRBD1. The V gene's germline CDR1 is LNHDA and CDR2 SQIVND (reference sequence). V was pared by 6 bases and J by 3 bases, with 4 bases of the junction left unmatched. This CDR3 is built from 14 residues. The CDR3 nucleotides are TGTGCCAGTAGCGGGACAGGCCTCTACAATGAGCAGTTCTTC. Translated, it gives CASSGTGLYNEQFF. Using reference TRBV19 and TRBJ2-1 for the parts outside the CDR3, the full variable domain is DGGITQSPKYLFRKEGQNVTLSCEQNLNHDAMYWYRQDPGQGLRLIYYSQIVNDFQKGDIAEGYSVSREKKESFPLTVTSAQKNPTAFYLCASSGTGLYNEQFFGPGTRLTVL.

There are a few counts of this clone. The chain carries TRBV28 and TRBJ2-2; no clear D gene. Trimming pared 10 bases from V and 8 bases from J, leaving 14 bases between. The CDR3 contains 12 residues. Germline CDR1 MDHEN, CDR2 SYDVKM. The CDR3 DNA sequence: TGTGCCACTAAAACGGGTTGGGGGGAGCTGTTTTTT. This sequence encodes CATKTGWGELFF.

The chain combines TRBV28 with TRBJ2-5; 10 bases line up with TRBD1. CDR3 length: 15 residues. Losses at the gene ends were 3 bases for V and 5 bases for J; bases not matched to a gene: 6. Per germline, CDR1 MDHEN and CDR2 SYDVKM. CDR3 coding DNA: TGTGCCAGCAGTTTCCAGACAGGGGGCGGGGAGACCCAGTACTTC. Translating gives CASSFQTGGGETQYF.